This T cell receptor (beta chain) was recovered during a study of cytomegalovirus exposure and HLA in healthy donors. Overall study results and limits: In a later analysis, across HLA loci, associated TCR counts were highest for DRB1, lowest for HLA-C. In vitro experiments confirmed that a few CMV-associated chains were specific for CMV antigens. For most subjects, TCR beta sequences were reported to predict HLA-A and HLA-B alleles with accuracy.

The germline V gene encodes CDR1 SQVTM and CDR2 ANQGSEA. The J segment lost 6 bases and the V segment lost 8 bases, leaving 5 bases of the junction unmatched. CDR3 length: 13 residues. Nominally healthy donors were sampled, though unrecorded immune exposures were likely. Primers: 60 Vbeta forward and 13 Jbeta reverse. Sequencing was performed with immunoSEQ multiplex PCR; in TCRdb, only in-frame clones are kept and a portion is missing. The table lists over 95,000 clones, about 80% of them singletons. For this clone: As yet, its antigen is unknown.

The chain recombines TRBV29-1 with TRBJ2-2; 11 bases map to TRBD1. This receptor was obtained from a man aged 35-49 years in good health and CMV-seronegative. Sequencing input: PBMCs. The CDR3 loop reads CSIGTGGPGELFF. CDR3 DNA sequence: TGCAGCATTGGGACAGGGGGGCCCGGGGAGCTGTTTTTT.